This T cell receptor (beta chain) was documented in a study of cytomegalovirus exposure and HLA in healthy donors. PCR was performed using 60 Vbeta and 13 Jbeta primers. TCRdb keeps only in-frame clones here, not all; method: immunoSEQ multiplex PCR. Here the sample table reports about 160,000 clones. Study-wide points: The authors judged a highly shared variant cluster likely a sequencing artifact. Apart from CMV serostatus, no immune exposure information was available. Earlier analysis looked at TCR beta V segments, and most were productive about 87% or about 30% of the time.

Notes on this clone: Its antigen is unknown.

V lost 1 base to trimming and J lost 5 bases, with 11 bases between them. CDR3 size: 14 residues. Germline V lookup: CDR1 KGHSH, CDR2 LQKENI. V gene TRBV18 combines with J gene TRBJ2-5; perhaps TRBD2 as D (5 bases). The TCR originated in a man aged 25 to 40 in good health and CMV-seronegative. The sample consisted of PBMCs. As DNA, the CDR3 is TGTGCCAGCTCACCACGGGAGTTTGCGGAGACCCAGTACTTC. Translation gives CASSPREFAETQYF.